Each of the 2 T cell receptor beta chains below was sequenced from the same sample in a study of blood T cell repertoires in COVID-19. Only in-frame clones appear in the TCRdb table, and some are missing; sequencing was by immunoSEQ multiplex PCR. The sample includes about 41,000 clones, around 83% of them seen just once. Sequencing was carried out using peripheral blood. The receptors derive from a woman of 80 years or more with acute or convalescent COVID-19.

This sequence joins TRBV6-2 or TRBV6-3 and TRBJ2-1; the match to TRBD1 covers 10 bases. The germline CDR1 and CDR2 sequences are MNHEY and SVGEGT. The V and J ends lost 4 bases and 6 bases, in that order; junction bases with no gene match: 12. The CDR3 consists of 17 residues. In DNA, the CDR3 is TGTGCCAGCAGTTTACGGAGAGGGACAGGGGCAAGCAATGAGCAGTTCTTC. Translated: CASSLRRGTGASNEQFF.

V gene TRBV6-1 combines with J gene TRBJ1-1; D gene unclear. The V and J ends lost 2 bases and 3 bases respectively, with 13 bases between them. This CDR3 is 15 amino acids long. CDR1 is MNHNS and CDR2 is SASEGT in the germline V gene. CDR3 protein: CASSEYPGGHTEAFF. In DNA form, the CDR3 reads TGTGCCAGCAGTGAATATCCGGGAGGGCACACTGAAGCTTTCTTT.